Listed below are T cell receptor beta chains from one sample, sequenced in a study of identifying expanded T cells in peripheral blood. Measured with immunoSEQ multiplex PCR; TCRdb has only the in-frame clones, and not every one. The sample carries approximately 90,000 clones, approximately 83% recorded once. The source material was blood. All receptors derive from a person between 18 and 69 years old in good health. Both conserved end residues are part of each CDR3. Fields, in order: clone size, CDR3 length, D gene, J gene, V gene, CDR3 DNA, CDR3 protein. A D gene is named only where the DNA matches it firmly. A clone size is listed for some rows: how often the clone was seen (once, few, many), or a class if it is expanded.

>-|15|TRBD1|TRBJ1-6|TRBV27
TGTGCCAGCAGCCCCACGGACAGGGAGAATTCACCCCTCCACTTT
CASSPTDRENSPLHF
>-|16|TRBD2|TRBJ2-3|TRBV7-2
TGTGCCAGCAGCTTAGCACTAGCGGGGGGGTCAGATACGCAGTATTTT
CASSLALAGGSDTQYF
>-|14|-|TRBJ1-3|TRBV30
TGTGCCTGGAGAGTGAGGGGAACTGGAAACACCATATATTTT
CAWRVRGTGNTIYF
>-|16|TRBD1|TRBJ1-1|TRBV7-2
TGTGCCAGCAGCTTCCGGACAGGTCGCATGAACACTGAAGCTTTCTTT
CASSFRTGRMNTEAFF
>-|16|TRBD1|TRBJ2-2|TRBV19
TGTGCCAGTAGTATAGATAACGGACAGGTGACCGGGGAGCTGTTTTTT
CASSIDNGQVTGELFF
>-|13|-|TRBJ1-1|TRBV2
TGTGCCAGCGATCTACAGGGATACACTGAAGCTTTCTTT
CASDLQGYTEAFF
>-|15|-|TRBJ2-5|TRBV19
TGTGCCAGCGCCCATAACCGGGTGATGTCGGAGACCCAGTACTTC
CASAHNRVMSETQYF
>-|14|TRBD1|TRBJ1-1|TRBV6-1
TGTGCCAGCCGGACAGGGGAATCGTTAACTGAAGCTTTCTTT
CASRTGESLTEAFF
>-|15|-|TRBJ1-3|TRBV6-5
TGTGCCAGCAGTTACTCTTGGAGCTCTGGAAACACCATATATTTT
CASSYSWSSGNTIYF
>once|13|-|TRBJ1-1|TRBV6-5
TGTGCCACCATTTTCACCGAGGGCACTGAAGCTTTCTTT
CATIFTEGTEAFF
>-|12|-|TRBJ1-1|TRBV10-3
TGTGCCATCAGCAGGGATATGACTGAAGCTTTCTTT
CAISRDMTEAFF
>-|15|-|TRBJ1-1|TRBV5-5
TGTGCCAGCAGCCCCTCGGCAGGGCCGAACACTGAAGCTTTCTTT
CASSPSAGPNTEAFF
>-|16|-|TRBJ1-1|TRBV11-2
TGTGCCAGCAGCCCCAACCGGGCCAGCTCGAACACTGAAGCTTTCTTT
CASSPNRASSNTEAFF
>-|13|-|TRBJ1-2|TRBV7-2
TGTGCCAGCAGTCCGGACAGAAACTATGGCTACACCTTC
CASSPDRNYGYTF
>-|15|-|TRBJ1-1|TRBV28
TGTGCCAGCAGAGGGGCAGGCCTAATGAACACTGAAGCTTTCTTT
CASRGAGLMNTEAFF
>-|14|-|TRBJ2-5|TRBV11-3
TGTGCCAGCAGCTTAGATGCGGGCCAAGAGACCCAGTACTTC
CASSLDAGQETQYF
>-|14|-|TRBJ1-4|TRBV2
TGTGCCAGCAAACGTCTTCCAGTTCGGGAAAAACTGTTTTTT
CASKRLPVREKLFF
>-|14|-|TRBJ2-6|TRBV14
TGTGCCAGCAGCCAGAGCTCTGGGGCCAACGTCCTGACTTTC
CASSQSSGANVLTF
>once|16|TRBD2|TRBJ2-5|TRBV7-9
TGTGCCAGCAGCCAATTAGCGGGGGGGCGGAGAGAGACCCAGTACTTC
CASSQLAGGRRETQYF
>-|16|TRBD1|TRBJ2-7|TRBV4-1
TGCGCCAGCAGCCAGCGCCCGGGACAGAGGACATACGAGCAGTACTTC
CASSQRPGQRTYEQYF
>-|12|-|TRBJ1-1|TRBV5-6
TGTGCCAGCAGCACGTACGGGGCTGAAGCTTTCTTT
CASSTYGAEAFF
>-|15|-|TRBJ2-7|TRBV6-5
TGTGCCAGCAGTCCGCCAGGGGCCGCGTCCTACGAGCAGTACTTC
CASSPPGAASYEQYF
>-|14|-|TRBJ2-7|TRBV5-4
TGTGCCAGCAGCCAGGCAGGCAGTTCCTACGAGCAGTACTTC
CASSQAGSSYEQYF
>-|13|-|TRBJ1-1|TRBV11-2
TGTGCCAGCAGCTTCGGGGCTAACACTGAAGCTTTCTTT
CASSFGANTEAFF
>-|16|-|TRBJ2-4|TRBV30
TGTGCCTGGAGTTGGGGGTTGGGAAGTCCGGGAAACATTCAGTACTTC
CAWSWGLGSPGNIQYF
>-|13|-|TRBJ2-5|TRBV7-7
TGTGCCAGCAGCTTATGGGGGTCAGAGACCCAGTACTTC
CASSLWGSETQYF
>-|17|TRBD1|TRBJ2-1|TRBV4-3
TGCGCCAGCAGCCAAGACGCCTGGGACAGGGAGGGCAATGAGCAGTTCTTC
CASSQDAWDREGNEQFF
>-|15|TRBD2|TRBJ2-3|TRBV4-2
TGTGCCAGCAGTCGACTAGCGGGGGTCCCAGATACGCAGTATTTT
CASSRLAGVPDTQYF
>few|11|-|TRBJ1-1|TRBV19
TGTGCCAGTGGACGAGGATTTGAAGCTTTCTTT
CASGRGFEAFF
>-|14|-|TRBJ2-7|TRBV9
TGTGCCAGCAGCGTAGGGGGCAGCTCCTACGAGCAGTACTTC
CASSVGGSSYEQYF
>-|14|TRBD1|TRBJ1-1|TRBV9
TGTGCCAGCAACCCGACAGGGTCCTACACTGAAGCTTTCTTT
CASNPTGSYTEAFF
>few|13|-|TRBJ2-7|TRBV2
TGTGCCAGCAGTGAAACGGTCAGGGTCGAGCAGTACTTC
CASSETVRVEQYF
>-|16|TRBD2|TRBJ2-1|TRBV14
TGTGCCAGCAGCCAAGATCCACGGGGGGCCTACAATGAGCAGTTCTTC
CASSQDPRGAYNEQFF
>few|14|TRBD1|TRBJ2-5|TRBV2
TGTGCCAGCAAAAAGGGGACAGTCCAAGAGACCCAGTACTTC
CASKKGTVQETQYF
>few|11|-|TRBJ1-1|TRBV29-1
TGCAGCGTCCGACGGGGGGCTGAAGCTTTCTTT
CSVRRGAEAFF
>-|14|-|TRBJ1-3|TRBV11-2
TGTGCCAGCAGCTTAGCCAGCTCTGGAAACACCATATATTTT
CASSLASSGNTIYF
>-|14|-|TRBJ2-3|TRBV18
TGTGCCAGCTCACCAAGCTTCCCCACAGATACGCAGTATTTT
CASSPSFPTDTQYF
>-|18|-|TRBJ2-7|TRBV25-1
TGTGCCAGCAGTGACCCCCGGGACATCCGAAGCTTCTCCTACGAGCAGTACTTC
CASSDPRDIRSFSYEQYF
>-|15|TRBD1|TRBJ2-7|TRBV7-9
TGTGCCAGCAGCTTATTTGACAGGGGGGCCTACGAGCAGTACTTC
CASSLFDRGAYEQYF
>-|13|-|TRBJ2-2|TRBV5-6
TGTGCCAGCAGCTTTATGGGCACCGGGGAGCTGTTTTTT
CASSFMGTGELFF
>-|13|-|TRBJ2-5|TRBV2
TGTGCCAGCAGTGTGGAGGGATGGGAGACCCAGTACTTC
CASSVEGWETQYF
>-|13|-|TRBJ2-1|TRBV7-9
TGTGCCAGCAGCTTAAGGACCTACAATGAGCAGTTCTTC
CASSLRTYNEQFF
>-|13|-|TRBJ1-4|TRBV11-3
TGTGCCAGCAGCCTCCGTGATAATGAAAAACTGTTTTTT
CASSLRDNEKLFF
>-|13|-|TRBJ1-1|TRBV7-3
TGTGCCAGCAGCACGACGGAGTACACTGAAGCTTTCTTT
CASSTTEYTEAFF
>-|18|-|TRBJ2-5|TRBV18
TGTGCCAGCTCACCGCTTCCCTTGCAGGGAATTTACCAAGAGACCCAGTACTTC
CASSPLPLQGIYQETQYF
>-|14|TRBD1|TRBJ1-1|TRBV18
TGTGCCAGCTCAGCCGACAGGGGGAACACTGAAGCTTTCTTT
CASSADRGNTEAFF
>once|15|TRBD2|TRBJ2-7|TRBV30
TGTGCCTGGAGTGTGTCAAGCGGGGGCTCCTACGAGCAGTACTTC
CAWSVSSGGSYEQYF
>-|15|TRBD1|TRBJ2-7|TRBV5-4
TGTGCCAGCAGCTCGGACAGGGGCCCCAGCTACGAGCAGTACTTC
CASSSDRGPSYEQYF
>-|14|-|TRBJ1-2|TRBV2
TGTGCCAGCAGTGAGCTGGGGCCTAGGTATGGCTACACCTTC
CASSELGPRYGYTF
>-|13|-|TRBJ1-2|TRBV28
TGTGCCAGCTCTACTTTCGTGGGCTATGGCTACACCTTC
CASSTFVGYGYTF
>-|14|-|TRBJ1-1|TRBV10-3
TGTGCCATCACGGAGGGGGGAAAGAACACTGAAGCTTTCTTT
CAITEGGKNTEAFF
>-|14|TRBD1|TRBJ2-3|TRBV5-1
TGCGCCAGCGACAGGGGGCTAAGCACAGATACGCAGTATTTT
CASDRGLSTDTQYF
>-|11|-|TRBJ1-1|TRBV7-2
TGTGCCGGGGGGGTGGGAACTGAAGCTTTCTTT
CAGGVGTEAFF
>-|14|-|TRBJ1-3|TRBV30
TGTGCCTGGAGGGGAGGGAGCTCTGGAAACACCATATATTTT
CAWRGGSSGNTIYF
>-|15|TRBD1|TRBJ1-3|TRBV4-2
TGTGCCAGCAGCCAAGACGAGAGAGGGGCGACAGGGCCATATTTT
CASSQDERGATGPYF
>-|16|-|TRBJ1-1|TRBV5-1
TGCGCCAGCAGCCCCACTCTTTCGACCCCGAACACTGAAGCTTTCTTT
CASSPTLSTPNTEAFF
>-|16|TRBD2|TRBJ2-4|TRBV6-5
TGTGCCAGCAGTTACTCGCGGGGGGCATCCAAAAACATTCAGTACTTC
CASSYSRGASKNIQYF
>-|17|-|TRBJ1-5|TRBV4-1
TGCGCCAGCAGCCAAGCAATCGATCTATATAGCAATCAGCCCCAGCATTTT
CASSQAIDLYSNQPQHF
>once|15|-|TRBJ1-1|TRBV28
TGTGCCAGCAGTTTATCACGGTTAAGGAACACTGAAGCTTTCTTT
CASSLSRLRNTEAFF
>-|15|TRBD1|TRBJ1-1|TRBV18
TGTGCCAGCTCACCATACACCGGGACAGGGGGCGAAGCTTTCTTT
CASSPYTGTGGEAFF